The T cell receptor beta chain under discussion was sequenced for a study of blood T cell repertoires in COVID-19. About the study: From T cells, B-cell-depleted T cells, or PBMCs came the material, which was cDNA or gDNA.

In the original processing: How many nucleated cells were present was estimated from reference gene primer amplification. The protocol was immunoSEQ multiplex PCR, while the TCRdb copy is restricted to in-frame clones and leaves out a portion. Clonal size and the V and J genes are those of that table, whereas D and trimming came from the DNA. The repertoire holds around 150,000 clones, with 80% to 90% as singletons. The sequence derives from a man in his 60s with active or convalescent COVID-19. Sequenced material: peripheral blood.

CDR3 region: CSARRGYEQYF. CDR3 DNA sequence: TGCAGTGCTAGAAGGGGCTACGAGCAGTACTTC. The J gene is TRBJ2-7, the V gene TRBV20-1, with a weak D call TRBD1 (5 bases). V was cut by 2 bases and J by 3 bases, with 5 bases left in between. CDR1 and CDR2 (germline): DFQATT, SNEGSKA (reference sequence). This CDR3 region has 11 residues.